This is a list of T cell receptor beta chains from one sample in a study of sequential checkpoint blockade in melanoma. The table came from immunoSEQ multiplex PCR; TCRdb's copy has only in-frame clones and leaves some out. The table shows 25,000 to 35,000 clones, with 75% to 85% occurring only once. The input for sequencing was CD8+ T cells sorted from blood (inferred from file names), taken from a patient given nivolumab and ipilimumab in sequence. These TCRs come from a human donor with melanoma. Both conserved end residues are part of each CDR3. Each record gives: D gene, J gene, V gene, clone size, CDR3 DNA, CDR3 protein. D genes are given only for firm matches. Some rows have no size entry. The others give once, few or many, or a class for an expanded clone.

d_call: -
j_call: TRBJ1-1
v_call: TRBV6-4
clone_size: -
cdr3_nt: TGTGCCAGCAGTTATGAGATGAACAGGCATGAAGCTTTCTTT
cdr3_aa: CASSYEMNRHEAFF

d_call: TRBD1
j_call: TRBJ1-2
v_call: TRBV5-4
clone_size: -
cdr3_nt: TGTGCCAGCAGCTTGTTCGGACAGGGATCAGTTAACTATGGCTACACCTTC
cdr3_aa: CASSLFGQGSVNYGYTF

d_call: TRBD2
j_call: TRBJ2-3
v_call: TRBV2
clone_size: few
cdr3_nt: TGTGCCAGCGGGGAGGGACTAGGCACAGATACGCAGTATTTT
cdr3_aa: CASGEGLGTDTQYF

d_call: -
j_call: TRBJ2-2
v_call: TRBV2
clone_size: -
cdr3_nt: TGTGCCAGCAACCCAGGGTCCCCCACCGGGGAGCTGTTTTTT
cdr3_aa: CASNPGSPTGELFF

d_call: TRBD2
j_call: TRBJ2-3
v_call: TRBV4-3
clone_size: few
cdr3_nt: TGCGCCAGCAGCCCAACTAGCGGGGGGGCCACAGATACGCAGTATTTT
cdr3_aa: CASSPTSGGATDTQYF

d_call: TRBD2
j_call: TRBJ2-7
v_call: TRBV5-6
clone_size: -
cdr3_nt: TGTGCCAGCAGCTTGGGAGGACTAGCGGGGGGGCGCGAGCAGTACTTC
cdr3_aa: CASSLGGLAGGREQYF

d_call: -
j_call: TRBJ2-1
v_call: TRBV19
clone_size: -
cdr3_nt: TGTGCCAGTAGTAATGGCCTGTCTAGGTACAATGAGCAGTTCTTC
cdr3_aa: CASSNGLSRYNEQFF

d_call: TRBD1
j_call: TRBJ2-2
v_call: TRBV6-1
clone_size: few
cdr3_nt: TGTGCCAGCAGTGCCCAGGGGGACACCGGGGAGCTGTTTTTT
cdr3_aa: CASSAQGDTGELFF

d_call: TRBD1
j_call: TRBJ1-2
v_call: TRBV18
clone_size: once
cdr3_nt: TGTGCCAGCTTAGGAAGTTCGAGGGGGCGAGATGGCTACACCTTC
cdr3_aa: CASLGSSRGRDGYTF

d_call: TRBD2
j_call: TRBJ2-1
v_call: TRBV7-4
clone_size: -
cdr3_nt: TGTGCCAGCAGCCCCGGGACTAGCGGGAGGAGGGGTGAGCAGTTCTTC
cdr3_aa: CASSPGTSGRRGEQFF

d_call: -
j_call: TRBJ2-6
v_call: TRBV7-6
clone_size: -
cdr3_nt: TGTGCCAGCAGTTTTAGCCCTGGGGCCAACGTCCTGACTTTC
cdr3_aa: CASSFSPGANVLTF

d_call: -
j_call: TRBJ2-7
v_call: TRBV2
clone_size: -
cdr3_nt: TGTGCCGGATCAGGGAAACAGTACTTC
cdr3_aa: CAGSGKQYF

d_call: -
j_call: TRBJ2-7
v_call: TRBV29-1
clone_size: -
cdr3_nt: TGCAGCGTCTTTGGTAGCGCCCTCAACTCCTACGAGCAGTACTTC
cdr3_aa: CSVFGSALNSYEQYF